Listed here are 26 T cell receptor beta chains from one sample, sequenced in a study of control samples from healthy donors and cancer patients. Profiled with immunoSEQ multiplex PCR; TCRdb holds only in-frame clones, not every one. The sample shows over 60,000 clones, over 85% of them seen only once. Material for sequencing was PBMCs. Receptors originate from a woman aged 60-70 years with head and neck cancer.

The chain couples TRBV18 to TRBJ1-5; 8 bases agree with TRBD1. CDR1 is KGHSH and CDR2 is LQKENI in the germline V gene. There are 16 residues in the CDR3. Germline trimming cut 2 bases from V and 2 bases from J; bases unmatched to any gene: 5. The CDR3 DNA reads TGTGCCAGCTCACCAGTGCCGGGACAGGGCAATCAGCCCCAGCATTTT. It specifies CASSPVPGQGNQPQHF.

V and J are TRBV4-2 and TRBJ2-2; tentatively, D is TRBD1 (6 bases). Deletions cut 5 bases from V and 4 bases from J, with 11 bases between. The CDR3 runs 14 residues. The germline V gene has CDR1 LGHNA and CDR2 YNFKEQ. Here the CDR3 reads CASSTGGATGELFF. CDR3 coding DNA: TGTGCCAGCAGCACTGGGGGCGCCACCGGGGAGCTGTTTTTT.

The genes are TRBV6-2 or TRBV6-3 and TRBJ2-1; D remains ambiguous. This CDR3 has 15 amino acids. Germline V gene sequence: CDR1 MNHEY, CDR2 SVGEGT. Trimming stripped 5 bases from V and 0 bases from J, with 11 bases between. The CDR3 DNA reads TGTGCCAGCAGTGCGACGAGTAGCTCCTACAATGAGCAGTTCTTC. This gives the protein CASSATSSSYNEQFF.

The V and J genes are TRBV7-2 and TRBJ2-5, with D possibly TRBD1 on 6 matching bases. Per the germline V gene, CDR1 is SGHTA and CDR2 is FQGNSA. V shed 4 bases and J shed 2 bases, with 8 bases lying between them. CDR3 length equals 13 residues. CDR3 sequence reads: CASSYGQQETQYF. The CDR3 nucleotides are TGTGCCAGCAGCTACGGACAGCAAGAGACCCAGTACTTC.

This chain connects TRBV28 to TRBJ2-3, with D tentatively TRBD1 (6 bases). V was pared by 2 bases and J by 0 bases, with 15 bases between. The CDR3 extends over 17 amino acids. CDR1 MDHEN and CDR2 SYDVKM come from the germline V gene. This chain's CDR3 is CASSLTRGVPSTDTQYF. The CDR3 DNA reads TGTGCCAGCAGTTTAACCAGGGGCGTTCCTAGCACAGATACGCAGTATTTT.

This chain uses TRBV29-1 with TRBJ2-7; unclear D gene. CDR3 length: 13 residues. Germline V lookup: CDR1 SQVTM, CDR2 ANQGSEA. Trimming removed 0 bases from V and 6 bases from J, with 12 bases in between. This CDR3 reads CSVEDIRESEQYF. CDR3 DNA: TGCAGCGTTGAAGATATAAGGGAAAGCGAGCAGTACTTC.

The chain links TRBV6-2 or TRBV6-3 to TRBJ2-7; 7 nucleotides line up with TRBD1. There are 14 residues in the CDR3. Germline values: CDR1 MNHEY, CDR2 SVGEGT. V was clipped by 4 bases and J by 3 bases; unmatched bases: 6. The CDR3 reads CASSSYRGFYEQYF. The CDR3 DNA is TGTGCCAGCAGTTCCTACAGGGGATTCTACGAGCAGTACTTC.

The chain couples TRBV7-9 to TRBJ2-3; no reliable D call. V was clipped by 5 bases and J by 5 bases, with 14 bases between them. The CDR3 runs 14 residues. Germline assignment: CDR1 SEHNR and CDR2 FQNEAQ (reference sequence). CDR3 protein: CASSPRLGIDTQYF. The CDR3 bases are TGTGCCAGCAGCCCCCGCCTAGGGATAGATACGCAGTATTTT.

This clone was recorded a few times. The CDR3 here is CASSSERVSGSPLHF. Written as DNA, the CDR3 is TGTGCCAGCAGTTCGGAGAGGGTCTCGGGTTCACCCCTCCACTTT. This sequence joins TRBV27 and TRBJ1-6; the D is unclear. CDR3 length: 15 residues. Germline V gene data show CDR1 as MNHEY and CDR2 as SMNVEV (reference sequence). Trimming pared 4 bases from V and 9 bases from J, leaving 16 bases between.

This clone was seen only a few times. The CDR3 DNA reads TGTGCCAGTAGTAGAGACAGGGATTTTAAGACCCAGTACTTC. Translated, it gives CASSRDRDFKTQYF. V usage is TRBV19 and J usage is TRBJ2-5, with 7 bases matching TRBD1. The CDR3 totals 14 residues. The germline V gene has CDR1 LNHDA and CDR2 SQIVND (reference sequence). The ends lost 4 bases at V and 6 bases at J; junction bases unmatched: 8.

This chain links TRBV7-2 with TRBJ1-2; TRBD1 matches at 9 bases. V gave up 7 bases and J gave up 5 bases; unmatched junction bases: 8. The CDR3 spans 14 residues. Germline loops: CDR1 SGHTA, CDR2 FQGNSA. CDR3 nucleotide sequence: TGTGCCAGCACCGACAGGGGGGCCAAATATGGCTACACCTTC. The encoded protein is CASTDRGAKYGYTF.

The chain links TRBV27 to TRBJ1-3, with a tentative D call TRBD1 (5 bases). V lost 6 bases, J lost 2 bases, and 11 bases lay in between. The CDR3 is 14 amino acids. CDR1 MNHEY and CDR2 SMNVEV come from the germline V gene (reference sequence). The CDR3 is CASRRTGAGNTIYF. The CDR3, as DNA: TGTGCCAGCAGGCGAACGGGGGCTGGAAACACCATATATTTT.

The sample holds one count of this clone. The chain combines TRBV6-1 with TRBJ2-3; no clear D. Trimming removed 5 bases at V and 9 bases at J, with 12 bases between. Germline V lookup: CDR1 MNHNS, CDR2 SASEGT. This CDR3 has 12 residues. As DNA, the CDR3 is TGTGCCAGCAGTTCCCCTCGCGAGACGCAGTATTTT. Amino acid sequence: CASSSPRETQYF.

The rearrangement links TRBV7-2 to TRBJ1-4; no definite D call. Trimming took 5 bases from V and 8 from J, leaving 12 bases between them. The CDR3 consists of 13 residues. Germline loops: CDR1 SGHTA, CDR2 FQGNSA. CDR3 DNA: TGTGCCAGCAGCCTGAAAGCGGAAGAAAAACTGTTTTTT. This translates into CASSLKAEEKLFF.

A single count supports this clone. Here the CDR3 reads CASSQVGQPPRGELFF. The CDR3 DNA follows: TGTGCCAGCAGCCAAGTTGGACAACCGCCCCGCGGGGAGCTGTTTTTT. The chain joins TRBV3-1 (or the pseudogene TRBV3-2) to TRBJ2-2, with D maybe TRBD1 (5 bases). The CDR3 totals 16 residues. Trimming cost V 1 base and J 7 bases, with 16 bases left between them. Germline V gene data show CDR1 as LGHDT and CDR2 as YNNKEL (reference sequence).

The V call is TRBV28, the J call TRBJ1-6; tentatively, D is TRBD1 (6 bases). Germline assignment: CDR1 MDHEN and CDR2 SYDVKM. The CDR3 length is 14 residues. Trimming removed 7 bases at V and 9 bases at J, with 16 bases between. The CDR3 nucleotides read TGTGCCAGCAATGGACAGATCAGGCCTTCACCCCTCCACTTT. It yields the protein CASNGQIRPSPLHF.

V usage is TRBV19 and J usage is TRBJ2-1; weak D call: TRBD2 (6 bases). Looked up from germline, CDR1 is LNHDA and CDR2 is SQIVND (reference sequence). Trimming cost V 3 bases and J 7 bases, with 7 bases left between them. This CDR3 has 12 amino acids. Here the CDR3 reads CASSIAGNEQFF. The CDR3 coding sequence is TGTGCCAGTAGTATTGCGGGAAATGAGCAGTTCTTC.

In this sample, this clone turned up once. The rearrangement joins TRBV21-1 to TRBJ2-5. TRBV21-1 is a known pseudogene. The CDR3 consists of 11 residues. In DNA form, the CDR3 reads TGTGCCAGCAGTTTTCAAGAGACCCAGTACTTC. Amino acid sequence: CASSFQETQYF.

V gene TRBV18 combines with J gene TRBJ1-5; 9 bases are a match to TRBD1. The CDR3 totals 17 residues. V was pared by 1 base and J by 3 bases, with 7 bases of the junction left unmatched. The V gene's germline CDR1 is KGHSH and CDR2 LQKENI. CDR3 region: CASSPLYRGLDNQPQHF. CDR3 nucleotides: TGTGCCAGCTCACCACTGTACAGGGGGCTTGACAATCAGCCCCAGCATTTT.

The rearrangement uses TRBV27 and TRBJ2-7; D remains ambiguous. The CDR3 is 15 amino acids. The ends were cut back, 5 bases at V and 0 bases at J, with 14 bases in the middle. Germline assignment: CDR1 MNHEY and CDR2 SMNVEV (reference sequence). CDR3 sequence (DNA): TGTGCCAGCAGTCTCCTTTCGGGTTTCTCCTACGAGCAGTACTTC. It is translated as CASSLLSGFSYEQYF.

This chain uses TRBV6-6 with TRBJ2-2, with 7 positions matching TRBD2. CDR3 length equals 14 residues. CDR1 and CDR2 from the germline V gene are MNHNY and SVGAGI (reference sequence). V was clipped by 10 bases and J by 0 bases; unmatched bases: 5. DNA of the CDR3: TGTGCCACCTACCGGGGGGCGAACACCGGGGAGCTGTTTTTT. Protein sequence: CATYRGANTGELFF.

This clone was detected once. The rearrangement joins TRBV5-5 to TRBJ1-3; tentatively, D is TRBD1 (5 bases). V lost 0 bases and J lost 4, with 11 bases in between. The CDR3 covers 15 residues. Looked up from germline, CDR1 is SGHKS and CDR2 is YYEKEE (reference sequence). The CDR3 DNA reads TGTGCCAGCAGCTTGGGGGGCCTGTCCGGAAACACCATATATTTT. This translates into CASSLGGLSGNTIYF. The full variable domain, in which reference TRBV5-5 and TRBJ1-3 provide the parts outside the CDR3, is DAGVTQSPTHLIKTRGQQVTLRCSPISGHKSVSWYQQVLGQGPQFIFQYYEKEERGRGNFPDRFSARQFPNYSSELNVNALLLGDSALYLCASSLGGLSGNTIYFGEGSWLTVV.

This sequence joins TRBV5-1 and TRBJ2-1; 8 positions match TRBD2. The CDR3 loop spans 16 amino acids. Germline CDR1 and CDR2: SGHRS and YFSETQ. V was pared by 1 base and J by 7 bases, with 10 bases of the junction left unmatched. CDR3 coding DNA: TGCGCCAGCAGCTTGTCGTTCGCGGGAGGTGGGAATGAGCAGTTCTTC. It codes for CASSLSFAGGGNEQFF.

The sample holds a few counts of this clone. V is TRBV18 and J is TRBJ2-3; no clear D. Per the germline V gene, CDR1 is KGHSH and CDR2 is LQKENI. V was clipped by 5 bases and J by 0 bases, with 9 bases between them. CDR3 length: 14 amino acids. The CDR3 DNA is TGTGCCAGCTCAAAAGTTGCTAGCACAGATACGCAGTATTTT. Amino acid sequence: CASSKVASTDTQYF.

The genes are TRBV19 and TRBJ2-1, with 7 bases lining up with TRBD2. CDR1 and CDR2 from the germline V gene are LNHDA and SQIVND (reference sequence). The CDR3 runs 15 residues. The ends lost 8 bases at V and 9 bases at J; junction bases unmatched: 16. The CDR3 DNA reads as TGTGCCAGTGGGTCTAATGAAGCGGGACTAACTGAGCAGTTCTTC. Translating it yields CASGSNEAGLTEQFF.

The rearrangement uses TRBV24-1 and TRBJ2-3; D gene unclear. The CDR3 runs to 14 residues. Looked up from germline, CDR1 is KGHDR and CDR2 is SFDVKD. With 4 bases removed from V and 2 bases from J, the gap between germline ends came to 9 bases. The CDR3 DNA follows: TGTGCCACCAGTGAAACCAGACACACAGATACGCAGTATTTT. Translation: CATSETRHTDTQYF.